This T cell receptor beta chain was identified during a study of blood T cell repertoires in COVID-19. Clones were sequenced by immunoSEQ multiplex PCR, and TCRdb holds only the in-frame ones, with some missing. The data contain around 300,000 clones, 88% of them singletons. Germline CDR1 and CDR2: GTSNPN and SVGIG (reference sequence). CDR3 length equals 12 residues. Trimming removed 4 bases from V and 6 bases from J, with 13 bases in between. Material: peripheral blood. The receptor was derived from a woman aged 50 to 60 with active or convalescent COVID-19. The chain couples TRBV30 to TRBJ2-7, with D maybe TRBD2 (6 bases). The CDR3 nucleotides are TGTGCCTGGACCCCAGCAGCGGGCGAGCAGTACTTC. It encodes CAWTPAAGEQYF. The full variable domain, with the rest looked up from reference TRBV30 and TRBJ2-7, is SQTIHQWPATLVQPVGSPLSLECTVEGTSNPNLYWYRQAAGRGLQLLFYSVGIGQISSEVPQNLSASRPQDRQFILSSKKLLLSDSGFYLCAWTPAAGEQYFGPGTRLTVT.